The 24 T cell receptor beta chains reported below all come from one sample, sequenced in a study of cytomegalovirus exposure and HLA in healthy donors. Primers: 60 Vbeta forward and 13 Jbeta reverse. Clones were read by immunoSEQ multiplex PCR, and TCRdb kept only the in-frame ones, dropping some. The sample includes approximately 150,000 clones, more than 65% seen only once; the top ten take roughly 6%. Sequencing used PBMCs. The receptor source for this set is a man in his forties or fifties in good health and CMV-seropositive.

This chain joins TRBV6-1 and TRBJ1-2; 9 bases fit TRBD1. The CDR3 covers 15 residues. Germline V CDR1 and CDR2: MNHNS, SASEGT. Trimming took 5 bases from V and 2 from J; bases not matched to a gene: 6. CDR3: CASSPGTGFNYGYTF. The DNA of the CDR3 is TGTGCCAGCAGTCCCGGGACAGGGTTCAACTATGGCTACACCTTC.

This clone was observed a few times. V is TRBV30 and J is TRBJ2-2; D gene unclear. Trimming cost V 0 bases and J 4 bases, with 6 bases left between them. Germline V gene lookup returns CDR1 GTSNPN and CDR2 SVGIG (reference sequence). This CDR3 contains 13 residues. The CDR3 loop is CAWSVPGTGELFF. The CDR3 region has the DNA TGTGCCTGGAGTGTACCGGGCACCGGGGAGCTGTTTTTT.

The chain joins TRBV27 to TRBJ2-4, with 9 bases that match TRBD2. V shed 0 bases, J shed 2 bases, and the junction held 8 bases outside the gene matches. This CDR3 comprises 18 residues. Germline V lookup: CDR1 MNHEY, CDR2 SMNVEV (reference sequence). The DNA for the CDR3 is TGTGCCAGCAGTTTATCAGCTATAGCGGGGGTCTCCAAAAACATTCAGTACTTC. This codes for CASSLSAIAGVSKNIQYF.

This clone was seen a handful of times. V and J are TRBV30 and TRBJ1-6; the D gene is possibly TRBD1 (5 bases). CDR3 length: 16 residues. Trimming stripped 1 base from V and 6 bases from J, with 16 bases between. CDR1 GTSNPN and CDR2 SVGIG come from the germline V gene (reference sequence). The CDR3, as DNA: TGTGCCTGGAGTGCCCGGGGGGGGATCGGTAATTCACCCCTCCACTTT. The encoded protein is CAWSARGGIGNSPLHF.

This sequence joins TRBV20-1 and TRBJ1-5; D ambiguous. Trimming pared 6 bases from V and 11 bases from J, leaving 14 bases between. This CDR3 has 11 residues. From germline, CDR1 is DFQATT and CDR2 SNEGSKA (reference sequence). Here the CDR3 reads CSAFYARSQHF. The CDR3 nucleotides read TGCAGTGCCTTTTATGCACGGTCCCAGCATTTT.

Worth noting for this clone: The same CDR3 can be traced to other DNA sequences in this sample. The chain links TRBV5-4 to TRBJ1-2, with 9 nucleotides matching TRBD1. V lost 4 bases to trimming and J lost 5 bases; unmatched junction nucleotides: 18. The V gene's germline CDR1 is SGHNT and CDR2 YYREEE (reference sequence). CDR3 length: 18 residues. CDR3 DNA sequence: TGTGCCAGCAGCCCGGGACCTAGGACAGGGGTTTCGGGGTATGGCTACACCTTC. Translated: CASSPGPRTGVSGYGYTF.

This chain links TRBV5-1 with TRBJ2-1; 10 bases fit TRBD2. Germline lookup yields CDR1 SGHRS and CDR2 YFSETQ. Trimming took 4 bases from V and 6 from J; bases not matched to a gene: 7. This CDR3 comprises 15 residues. CDR3 sequence (DNA): TGCGCCAGCAGCCAACTAGCGGGAACGGTCAATGAGCAGTTCTTC. Its translation is CASSQLAGTVNEQFF.

The rearrangement joins TRBV6-1 to TRBJ2-7, with D possibly matching TRBD1 (6 bases). The CDR3 extends over 15 amino acids. V lost 8 bases and J lost 0, with 17 bases in between. Germline CDR1 MNHNS, CDR2 SASEGT. For the CDR3, the DNA is TGTGCCAGCTCATTCCTAGCAGGGGCCTCCTACGAGCAGTACTTC. This gives the protein CASSFLAGASYEQYF.

The sample holds one count of this clone. This rearrangement joins TRBV18 to TRBJ1-1; 9 bases align to TRBD1. The germline CDR1 and CDR2 sequences are KGHSH and LQKENI. This CDR3 has 14 amino acids. V gave up 0 bases and J gave up 8 bases; unmatched junction bases: 4. The CDR3: CASSPPGTGPEAFF. CDR3 DNA: TGTGCCAGCTCACCACCCGGGACAGGGCCCGAAGCTTTCTTT.

The V and J genes are TRBV6-1 and TRBJ1-5, with 9 bases identical to TRBD1. Unmatched junction bases numbered 3, after V lost 6 bases and J lost 3 bases. The CDR3 extends over 14 amino acids. Germline CDR1 is MNHNS and CDR2 is SASEGT. The DNA for the CDR3 is TGTGCCAGCAGCCGGACAGGGGTCAATCAGCCCCAGCATTTT. Its translation is CASSRTGVNQPQHF.

Only one count was recorded for this clone. The chain uses TRBV15 and TRBJ2-2; 8 nucleotides agree with TRBD1. The V segment lost 1 base and the J segment 4 bases; nucleotides outside the gene matches: 5. This CDR3 spans 16 amino acids. Germline CDR1 is LNHNV and CDR2 is YYDKDF (reference sequence). The CDR3 region is CATSRGQGSATGELFF. CDR3 in DNA: TGTGCCACCAGCAGAGGACAGGGGTCGGCCACCGGGGAGCTGTTTTTT.

The chain combines TRBV28 with TRBJ2-3; the D is unclear. The V gene's germline CDR1 is MDHEN and CDR2 SYDVKM. The V gene lost 7 bases and the J gene lost 3 bases, with 8 bases spanning the gap. The CDR3 totals 12 residues. CDR3 bases: TGTGCCAGCACTAGTGGGACAGATACGCAGTATTTT. Protein sequence: CASTSGTDTQYF.

The J gene is TRBJ1-4, the V gene TRBV5-1, with TRBD1 matching over 8 bases. Losses at the gene ends were 2 bases for V and 3 bases for J; bases not matched to a gene: 0. The CDR3 has 14 amino acids. The germline CDR1 and CDR2 sequences are SGHRS and YFSETQ. CDR3 sequence (DNA): TGCGCCAGCAGCTTCAGGGGGCCTAATGAAAAACTGTTTTTT. It specifies CASSFRGPNEKLFF.

The rearrangement links TRBV19 to TRBJ1-1; TRBD1 aligns across 7 bases. CDR3 size: 15 residues. Trimming cost V 6 bases and J 3 bases; bases outside gene matches: 10. Germline V gene data show CDR1 as LNHDA and CDR2 as SQIVND (reference sequence). DNA of the CDR3: TGTGCCAGTAGGCAAGGGACAGTTGGCTACACTGAAGCTTTCTTT. As protein: CASRQGTVGYTEAFF.

The V and J genes are TRBV19 and TRBJ1-2; D gene uncertain. Germline V CDR1 and CDR2: LNHDA, SQIVND (reference sequence). The CDR3 has 12 residues. V shed 5 bases and J shed 4 bases, with 8 bases lying between them. The DNA for the CDR3 is TGTGCCAGTAGTCGGACTAGCTATGGCTACACCTTC. This encodes CASSRTSYGYTF.

The DNA for the CDR3 is TGTGCCAGCAGTTATATGGGAGGGTTAGGTCAGCCCCAGCATTTT. It yields the protein CASSYMGGLGQPQHF. V and J are TRBV6-6 and TRBJ1-5, with no clear D. V gave up 3 bases and J gave up 6 bases, with 15 bases separating them. Per germline, CDR1 MNHNY and CDR2 SVGAGI (reference sequence). There are 15 residues in the CDR3.

The genes are TRBV23-1 and TRBJ1-1; D unclear. TRBV23-1 is marked as an open reading frame, function uncertain. V dropped 10 bases and J dropped 3 bases, with 18 bases sitting between them. This CDR3 contains 14 residues. CDR3 coding DNA: TGCGCCAACCTAGGCGCCGGTCCAGACACTGAAGCTTTCTTT. Translated: CANLGAGPDTEAFF.

V is TRBV15 and J is TRBJ2-2, with D perhaps TRBD1 (6 bases). CDR1 and CDR2 (germline): LNHNV, YYDKDF (reference sequence). The V gene lost 0 bases and the J gene lost 6 bases, with 11 bases spanning the gap. CDR3 length: 15 amino acids. The CDR3 DNA sequence: TGTGCCACCAGCAGAGAAATACAGGGTTCCGGGGAGCTGTTTTTT. Its protein product is CATSREIQGSGELFF.

This rearrangement joins TRBV6-6 to TRBJ1-6, with D unclear. Germline CDR1 is MNHNY and CDR2 is SVGAGI (reference sequence). This CDR3 has 16 residues. Trimming took 10 bases from V and 8 from J, leaving 24 bases between them. The CDR3 is CATRPALSGRDSPLHF. In nucleotides, the CDR3 is TGTGCCACCCGCCCGGCGCTGTCCGGGAGGGATTCACCCCTCCACTTT.

This chain joins TRBV5-1 and TRBJ2-5; 9 bases line up with TRBD2. This CDR3 comprises 15 residues. V gave up 4 bases and J gave up 7 bases; unmatched junction bases: 11. CDR1 and CDR2 (germline): SGHRS, YFSETQ. The CDR3 DNA reads TGCGCCAGCAGCCTAAGGACTAGCGCACTGGTGACCCAGTACTTC. The encoded protein is CASSLRTSALVTQYF.

The chain combines TRBV10-3 with TRBJ2-7, with TRBD1 as a possible D gene (6 bases). CDR1 ENHRY and CDR2 SYGVKD come from the germline V gene. V was pared by 0 bases and J by 0 bases, with 9 bases between. The length of the CDR3 is 15 residues. The CDR3 sequence is CAISESGGSSYEQYF. CDR3 DNA sequence: TGTGCCATCAGTGAGTCAGGGGGTAGCTCCTACGAGCAGTACTTC.

The chain links TRBV5-1 to TRBJ2-5, with a tentative D call TRBD2 (6 bases). Germline values: CDR1 SGHRS, CDR2 YFSETQ. CDR3 size: 14 residues. V was pared by 2 bases and J by 4 bases, with 12 bases between. This CDR3 reads CASSFDGSGETQYF. CDR3 DNA sequence: TGCGCCAGCAGCTTTGACGGGAGTGGAGAGACCCAGTACTTC.

In this sample, this clone turned up once. A read error may account for a junction end that differs from germline. The V gene is TRBV7-9, the J gene TRBJ2-5, with no clear D. The CDR3 is made up of 12 amino acids. Germline CDR1 SEHNR, CDR2 FQNEAQ (reference sequence). CDR3 DNA sequence: TGTTCCAGCAGCTCCCGGCAAGAGACCCAGTACTTC. Encoded protein: CSSSSRQETQYF. Drawing the rest from reference TRBV7-9 and TRBJ2-5, the complete variable domain is DTGVSQNPRHKITKRGQNVTFRCDPISEHNRLYWYRQTLGQGPEFLTYFQNEAQLEKSRLLSDRFSAERPKGSFSTLEIQRTEQGDSAMYLCSSSSRQETQYFGPGTRLLVL.

The rearrangement links TRBV2 to TRBJ2-1; 8 bases line up with TRBD2. This CDR3 contains 16 residues. V gave up 4 bases and J gave up 2 bases; unmatched junction bases: 7. CDR1 is SNHLY, CDR2 FYNNEI, per germline. Here the CDR3 DNA reads TGTGCCAGCAGTGTAAGAGCGGGAGTTCCCTACAATGAGCAGTTCTTC. This sequence encodes CASSVRAGVPYNEQFF.